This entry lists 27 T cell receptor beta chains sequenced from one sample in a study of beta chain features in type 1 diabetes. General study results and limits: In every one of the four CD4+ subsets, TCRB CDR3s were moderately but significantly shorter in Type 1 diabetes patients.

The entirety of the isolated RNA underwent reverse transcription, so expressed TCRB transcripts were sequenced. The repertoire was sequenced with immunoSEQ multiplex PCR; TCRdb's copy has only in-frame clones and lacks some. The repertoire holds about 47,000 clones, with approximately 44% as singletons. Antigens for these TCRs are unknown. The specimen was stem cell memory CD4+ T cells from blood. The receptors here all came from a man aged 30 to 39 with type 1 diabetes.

The chain's CDR3 is CASSLSATGGYTF. CDR3 nucleotide sequence: TGTGCCAGCAGTTTATCAGCAACGGGTGGCTACACCTTC. The V and J genes are TRBV28 and TRBJ1-2; D remains unclear. The CDR3 has 13 amino acids. Germline CDR1 is MDHEN and CDR2 is SYDVKM. The germline V and J ends were trimmed by 1 base and 7 bases, with 10 bases remaining between them.

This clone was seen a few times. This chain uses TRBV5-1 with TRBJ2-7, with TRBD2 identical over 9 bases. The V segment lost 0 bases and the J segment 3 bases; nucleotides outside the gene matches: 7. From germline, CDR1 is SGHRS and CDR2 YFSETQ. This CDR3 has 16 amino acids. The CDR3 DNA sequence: TGCGCCAGCAGCTTGGGGGCGGGAGGGCCGATCTACGAGCAGTACTTC. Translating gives CASSLGAGGPIYEQYF.

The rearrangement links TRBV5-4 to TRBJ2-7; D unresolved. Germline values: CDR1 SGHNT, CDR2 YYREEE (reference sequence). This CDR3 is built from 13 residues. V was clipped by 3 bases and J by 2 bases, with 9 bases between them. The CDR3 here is CASSSDTTYEQYF. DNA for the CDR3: TGTGCCAGCAGCTCCGACACGACCTACGAGCAGTACTTC.

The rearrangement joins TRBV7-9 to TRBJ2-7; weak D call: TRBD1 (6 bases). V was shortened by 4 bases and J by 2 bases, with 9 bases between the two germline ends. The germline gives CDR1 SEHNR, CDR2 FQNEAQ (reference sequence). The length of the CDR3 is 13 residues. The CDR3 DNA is TGTGCCAGCAGCTGGGGACAAGCCTACGAGCAGTACTTC. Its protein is CASSWGQAYEQYF.

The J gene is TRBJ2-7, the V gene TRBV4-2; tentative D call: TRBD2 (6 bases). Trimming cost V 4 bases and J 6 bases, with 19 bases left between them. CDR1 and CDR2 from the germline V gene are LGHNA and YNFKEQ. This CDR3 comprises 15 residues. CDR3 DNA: TGTGCCAGCAGCCCTTCGGGAGCACCTAGGGTCGAGCAGTACTTC. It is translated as CASSPSGAPRVEQYF.

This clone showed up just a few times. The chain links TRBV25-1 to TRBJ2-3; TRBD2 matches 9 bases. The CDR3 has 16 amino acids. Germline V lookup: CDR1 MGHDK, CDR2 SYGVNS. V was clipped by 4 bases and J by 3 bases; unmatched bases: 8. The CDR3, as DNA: TGTGCCAGCAGTGCGTTCGGCGGGAGGGAGACAGATACGCAGTATTTT. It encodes CASSAFGGRETDTQYF.

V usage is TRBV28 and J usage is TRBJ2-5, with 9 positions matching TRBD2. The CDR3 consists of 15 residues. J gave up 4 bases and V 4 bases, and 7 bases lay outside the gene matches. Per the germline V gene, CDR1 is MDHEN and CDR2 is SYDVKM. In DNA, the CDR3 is TGTGCCAGCAGTTCTAGCGGGATTTACGCAGAGACCCAGTACTTC. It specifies CASSSSGIYAETQYF.

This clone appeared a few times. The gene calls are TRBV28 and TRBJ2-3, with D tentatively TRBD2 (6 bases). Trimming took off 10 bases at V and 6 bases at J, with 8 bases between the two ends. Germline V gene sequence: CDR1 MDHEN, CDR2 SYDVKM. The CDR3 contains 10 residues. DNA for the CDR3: TGTGCCACTGGGGGGGATACGCAGTATTTT. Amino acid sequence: CATGGDTQYF.

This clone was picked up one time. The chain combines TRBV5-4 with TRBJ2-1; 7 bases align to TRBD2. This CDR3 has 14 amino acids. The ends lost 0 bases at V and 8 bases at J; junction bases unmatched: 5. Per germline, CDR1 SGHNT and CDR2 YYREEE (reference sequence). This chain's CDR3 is CASSLEGLADEQFF. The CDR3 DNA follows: TGTGCCAGCAGCTTGGAAGGTCTAGCGGATGAGCAGTTCTTC.

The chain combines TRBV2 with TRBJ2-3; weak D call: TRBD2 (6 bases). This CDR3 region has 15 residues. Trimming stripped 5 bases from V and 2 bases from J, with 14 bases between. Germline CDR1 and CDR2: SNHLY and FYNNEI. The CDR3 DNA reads TGTGCCAGCAGTTCCCGGGACTTACACACAGATACGCAGTATTTT. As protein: CASSSRDLHTDTQYF.

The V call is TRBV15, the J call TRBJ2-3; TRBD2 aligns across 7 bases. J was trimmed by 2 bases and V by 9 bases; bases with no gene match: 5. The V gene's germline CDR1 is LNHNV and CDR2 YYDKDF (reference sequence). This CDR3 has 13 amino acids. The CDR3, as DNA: TGTGCCACTAGAAAGCGGGACACAGATACGCAGTATTTT. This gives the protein CATRKRDTDTQYF.

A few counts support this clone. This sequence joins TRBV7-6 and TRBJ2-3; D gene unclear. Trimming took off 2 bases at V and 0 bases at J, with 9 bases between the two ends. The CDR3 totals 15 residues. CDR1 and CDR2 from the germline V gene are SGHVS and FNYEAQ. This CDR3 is CASSLTSVSTDTQYF. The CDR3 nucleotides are TGTGCCAGCAGCTTAACTTCGGTTAGCACAGATACGCAGTATTTT.

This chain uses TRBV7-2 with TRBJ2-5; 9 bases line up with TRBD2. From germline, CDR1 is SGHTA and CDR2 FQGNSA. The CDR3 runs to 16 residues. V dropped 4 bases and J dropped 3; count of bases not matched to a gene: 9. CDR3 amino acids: CASSYLRPSGEETQYF. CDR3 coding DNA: TGTGCCAGCAGCTATCTGAGGCCTAGCGGGGAAGAGACCCAGTACTTC.

CDR3 bases: TGTGCCAGCAGCTTAATATTCACCGGGGAGCTGTTTTTT. This encodes CASSLIFTGELFF. This chain uses TRBV7-2 with TRBJ2-2; D unclear. The V gene's germline CDR1 is SGHTA and CDR2 FQGNSA. Trimming took off 2 bases at V and 4 bases at J, with 5 bases between the two ends. The CDR3 extends over 13 amino acids.

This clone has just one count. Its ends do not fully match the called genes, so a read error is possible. The CDR3 here is CASSQLQGYEQYF. CDR3 nucleotide sequence: TGTGCTAGCAGCCAGTTACAGGGGTACGAGCAGTACTTC. The V gene is TRBV7-7, the J gene TRBJ2-7, with 7 bases lining up with TRBD1. This CDR3 comprises 13 residues. From germline, CDR1 is SSHAT and CDR2 FNYEAQ (reference sequence). Full variable domain (outside the CDR3, taken from reference TRBV7-7 and TRBJ2-7): GAGVSQSPRYKVTKRGQDVTLRCDPISSHATLYWYQQALGQGPEFLTYFNYEAQPDKSGLPSDRFSAERPEGSISTLTIQRTEQRDSAMYRCASSQLQGYEQYFGPGTRLTVT.

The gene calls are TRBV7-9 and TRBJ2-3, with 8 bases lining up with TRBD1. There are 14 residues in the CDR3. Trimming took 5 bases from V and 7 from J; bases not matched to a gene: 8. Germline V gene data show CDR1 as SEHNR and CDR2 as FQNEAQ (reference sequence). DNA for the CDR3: TGTGCCAGCAGCCCGAAGGACAGGGAGTATACGCAGTATTTT. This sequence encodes CASSPKDREYTQYF.

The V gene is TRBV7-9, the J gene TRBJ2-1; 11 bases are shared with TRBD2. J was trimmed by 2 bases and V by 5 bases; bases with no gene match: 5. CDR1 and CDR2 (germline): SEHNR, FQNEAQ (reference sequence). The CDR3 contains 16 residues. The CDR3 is CASSPLGLAAYNEQFF. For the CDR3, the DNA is TGTGCCAGCAGCCCGCTGGGACTAGCGGCCTACAATGAGCAGTTCTTC.

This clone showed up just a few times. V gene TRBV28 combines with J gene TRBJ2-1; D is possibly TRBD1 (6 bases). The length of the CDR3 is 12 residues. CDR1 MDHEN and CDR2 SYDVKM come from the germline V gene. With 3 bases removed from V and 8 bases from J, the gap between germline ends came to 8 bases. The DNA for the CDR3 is TGTGCCAGCAGTTTGGACAGCGATGAGCAGTTCTTC. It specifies CASSLDSDEQFF.

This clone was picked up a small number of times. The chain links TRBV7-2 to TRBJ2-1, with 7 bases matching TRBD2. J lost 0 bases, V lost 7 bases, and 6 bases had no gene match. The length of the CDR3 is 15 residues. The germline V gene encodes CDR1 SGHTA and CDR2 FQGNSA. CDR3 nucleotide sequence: TGTGCCAGCAAACCTTCGGGGGGCTCCTACAATGAGCAGTTCTTC. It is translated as CASKPSGGSYNEQFF.

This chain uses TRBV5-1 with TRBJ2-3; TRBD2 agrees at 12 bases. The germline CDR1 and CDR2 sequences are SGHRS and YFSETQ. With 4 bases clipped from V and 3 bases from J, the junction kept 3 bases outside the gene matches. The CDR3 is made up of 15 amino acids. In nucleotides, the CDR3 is TGCGCCAGCAGCCTCGGACTAGCGGGGACAGATACGCAGTATTTT. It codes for CASSLGLAGTDTQYF.

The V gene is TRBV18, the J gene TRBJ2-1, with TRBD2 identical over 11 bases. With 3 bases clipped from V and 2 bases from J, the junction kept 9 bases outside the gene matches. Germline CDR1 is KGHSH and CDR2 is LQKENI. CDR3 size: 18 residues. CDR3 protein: CASSPVLAGVLPYNEQFF. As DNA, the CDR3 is TGTGCCAGCTCACCGGTACTAGCGGGAGTCTTACCCTACAATGAGCAGTTCTTC.

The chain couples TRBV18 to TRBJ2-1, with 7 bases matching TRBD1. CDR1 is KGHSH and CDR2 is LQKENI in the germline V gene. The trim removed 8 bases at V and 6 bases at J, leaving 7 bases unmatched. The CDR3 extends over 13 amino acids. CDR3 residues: CASQGDSLNEQFF. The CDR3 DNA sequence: TGTGCCAGCCAGGGGGACAGCCTCAATGAGCAGTTCTTC.

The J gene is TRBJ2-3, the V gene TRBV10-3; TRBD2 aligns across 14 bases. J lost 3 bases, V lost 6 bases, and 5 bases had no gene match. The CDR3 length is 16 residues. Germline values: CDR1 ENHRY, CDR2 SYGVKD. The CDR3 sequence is CAISPGLAGDTDTQYF. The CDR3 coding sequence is TGTGCCATCAGCCCGGGACTAGCGGGAGATACAGATACGCAGTATTTT.

The CDR3 here is CASSGQDLSYNEQFF. DNA of the CDR3: TGTGCCAGCAGTGGACAGGACCTCTCCTACAATGAGCAGTTCTTC. The chain uses TRBV6-1 and TRBJ2-1; a weak D match, TRBD1 (6 bases). Germline CDR1 reads MNHNS; CDR2 reads SASEGT. This CDR3 contains 15 residues. V lost 4 bases and J lost 0, with 10 bases in between.

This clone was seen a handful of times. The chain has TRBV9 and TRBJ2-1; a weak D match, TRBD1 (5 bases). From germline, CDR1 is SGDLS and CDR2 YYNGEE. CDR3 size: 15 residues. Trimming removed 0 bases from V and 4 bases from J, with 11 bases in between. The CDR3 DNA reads TGTGCCAGCAGCGTAGCCCCCCAGGGATACAATGAGCAGTTCTTC. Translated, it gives CASSVAPQGYNEQFF. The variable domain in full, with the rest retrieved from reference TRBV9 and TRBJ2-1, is DSGVTQTPKHLITATGQRVTLRCSPRSGDLSVYWYQQSLDQGLQFLIQYYNGEERAKGNILERFSAQQFPDLHSELNLSSLELGDSALYFCASSVAPQGYNEQFFGPGTRLTVL.

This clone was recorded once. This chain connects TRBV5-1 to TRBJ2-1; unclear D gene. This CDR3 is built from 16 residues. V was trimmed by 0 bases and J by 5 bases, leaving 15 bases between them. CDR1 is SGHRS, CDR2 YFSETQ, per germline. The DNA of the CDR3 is TGCGCCAGCAGCTTGGCGACCAGGTATGAAAACAATGAGCAGTTCTTC. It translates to CASSLATRYENNEQFF.

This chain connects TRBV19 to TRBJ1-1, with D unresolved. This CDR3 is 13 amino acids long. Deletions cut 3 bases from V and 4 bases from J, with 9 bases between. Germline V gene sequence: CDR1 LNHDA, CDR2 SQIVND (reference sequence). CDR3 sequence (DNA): TGTGCCAGTAGTATCCCGGGTTCCACTGAAGCTTTCTTT. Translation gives CASSIPGSTEAFF.